Presented here are 27 T cell receptor beta chains from one specimen sequenced in a study of T cell repertoires in cytomegalovirus infection. Each CDR3 protein is one row after TCRdb ran MiXCR on the reads. The sample contains about 360,000 distinct CDR3 sequences, about 35% of which appear only once. These receptors' antigens are unknown. Sequencing used cultured PBMCs, obtained from culture after CMV antigen stimulation. The receptors were sampled from a human donor in good health (CMV status not recorded). Some clones in this sample may be carry-over from other donors' samples.

This chain uses TRBV28 with TRBJ2-1; 8 bases match TRBD1. Losses at the gene ends were 11 bases for V and 8 bases for J; bases not matched to a gene: 11. The germline CDR1 and CDR2 sequences are MDHEN and SYDVKM. This CDR3 spans 13 amino acids. The CDR3 region is CAVQGAQGDEQFF. The CDR3 DNA follows: TGTGCCGTGCAGGGGGCGCAGGGGGATGAGCAGTTCTTC.

This clonotype was found a few times. The chain couples TRBV19 to TRBJ1-2; 9 bases are shared with TRBD1. Trimming at V came to 2 bases and at J to 3 bases, leaving 7 bases not matched to a gene. The CDR3 totals 16 residues. The germline V gene has CDR1 LNHDA and CDR2 SQIVND (reference sequence). The CDR3 DNA is TGTGCCAGTAGTATAAGGGACAGGGCGAGTGACTATGGCTACACCTTC. This encodes CASSIRDRASDYGYTF.

V gene TRBV4-1 combines with J gene TRBJ2-5; D may be TRBD2 (5 bases). The length of the CDR3 is 14 residues. Germline V gene lookup returns CDR1 MGHRA and CDR2 YSYEKL. The ends were cut back, 2 bases at V and 4 bases at J, with 11 bases in the middle. CDR3 sequence: CASSQSISAETQYF. In DNA form, the CDR3 reads TGCGCCAGCAGCCAAAGTATTAGCGCAGAGACCCAGTACTTC.

This clonotype appeared a few times. The chain joins TRBV6-8 to TRBJ1-1; no clear D. The V gene lost 5 bases and the J gene lost 1 base, with 11 bases spanning the gap. The CDR3 has 14 residues. Germline V lookup: CDR1 MNHGY, CDR2 SAAAGT. CDR3 protein: CASSGPERNTEAFF. CDR3 sequence (DNA): TGTGCCAGCAGTGGCCCGGAACGGAACACTGAAGCTTTCTTT.

This chain links TRBV7-2 with TRBJ2-2; TRBD2 agrees at 8 bases. This CDR3 spans 15 amino acids. Germline V gene lookup returns CDR1 SGHTA and CDR2 FQGNSA. Losses at the gene ends were 4 bases for V and 6 bases for J; bases not matched to a gene: 7. This chain's CDR3 is CASSYSGSGAGELFF. In DNA form, the CDR3 reads TGTGCCAGCAGCTACAGCGGGAGTGGGGCCGGGGAGCTGTTTTTT.

This clonotype was seen a handful of times. V and J are TRBV6-1 and TRBJ2-2; D possibly matches TRBD1 or TRBD2 (5 bases each). Germline assignment: CDR1 MNHNS and CDR2 SASEGT. The germline V and J ends were trimmed by 4 bases and 3 bases, with 15 bases remaining between them. There are 16 residues in the CDR3. The CDR3 nucleotides read TGTGCCAGCAGTGCGACCGGGACGTACTACACCGGGGAGCTGTTTTTT. It yields the protein CASSATGTYYTGELFF.

CDR3 amino acids: CSARAGGEAFF. The CDR3 bases are TGCAGTGCTAGAGCGGGCGGCGAAGCTTTCTTT. V is TRBV20-1 and J is TRBJ1-1; no clear D gene. V lost 1 base and J lost 8, with 8 bases in between. In germline, CDR1 is DFQATT, CDR2 SNEGSKA (reference sequence). The CDR3 runs 11 residues.

V gene TRBV5-1 combines with J gene TRBJ2-7, with 7 nucleotides matching TRBD1. Unmatched junction bases numbered 13, after V lost 4 bases and J lost 0 bases. CDR1 is SGHRS, CDR2 YFSETQ, per germline. The CDR3 consists of 17 residues. This CDR3 is CASSPKRTGESSYEQYV. The DNA for the CDR3 is TGCGCCAGCAGCCCCAAAAGGACAGGTGAGAGCTCCTACGAGCAGTACGTC.

CDR3 DNA sequence: TGCAGCGTTAGCGGGCGGACGGGCACAGATACGCAGTATTTT. It is translated as CSVSGRTGTDTQYF. The chain recombines TRBV29-1 with TRBJ2-3; tentative D call: TRBD2 (6 bases). V lost 5 bases to trimming and J lost 1 base, with 13 bases between them. Germline CDR1 reads SQVTM; CDR2 reads ANQGSEA. CDR3 length: 14 residues.

This chain links TRBV12-3 or TRBV12-4 with TRBJ1-5, with TRBD1 matching over 7 bases. There are 12 residues in the CDR3. The V gene end was trimmed by 8 bases and the J gene end by 2 bases; junction bases not matched to a gene: 0. The CDR3 reads CASGTGNQPQHF. The CDR3 nucleotides read TGTGCCAGCGGGACAGGCAATCAGCCCCAGCATTTT.

J is TRBJ2-5 and V is TRBV4-2; D is ambiguous. This CDR3 spans 12 amino acids. With 3 bases removed from V and 7 bases from J, the gap between germline ends came to 9 bases. CDR1 and CDR2 from the germline V gene are LGHNA and YNFKEQ. As DNA, the CDR3 is TGTGCCAGCAGCCAGGCCCCGGGGACCCAGTACTTC. Protein product: CASSQAPGTQYF.

The chain is built from TRBV28 and TRBJ1-5; D is possibly TRBD1 (5 bases). CDR3 size: 15 residues. Germline loops: CDR1 MDHEN, CDR2 SYDVKM. The V gene lost 6 bases and the J gene lost 6 bases, with 18 bases spanning the gap. CDR3 amino acids: CASRRAGISLQPQHF. CDR3 nucleotide sequence: TGTGCCAGCAGACGCGCAGGGATAAGTCTTCAGCCCCAGCATTTT.

In its sample, this clonotype was seen many times. The chain recombines TRBV7-2 with TRBJ2-5; 10 bases agree with TRBD1. Germline CDR1 reads SGHTA; CDR2 reads FQGNSA. V lost 4 bases to trimming and J lost 6 bases; unmatched junction nucleotides: 5. CDR3 length: 14 amino acids. The CDR3 DNA sequence: TGTGCCAGCAGCTCTGGGACAGGGGTAAAGACCCAGTACTTC. Translating gives CASSSGTGVKTQYF.

This chain uses TRBV6-8 with TRBJ1-3; D unclear. Germline V gene lookup returns CDR1 MNHGY and CDR2 SAAAGT. V lost 0 bases to trimming and J lost 4 bases, with 13 bases between them. The CDR3 is 16 residues long. The CDR3 bases are TGTGCCAGCAGTTACTCGGATAGGTTGGGCGGAAACACCATATATTTT. It specifies CASSYSDRLGGNTIYF.

The rearrangement joins TRBV5-1 to TRBJ2-1, with 10 bases aligning to TRBD2. Germline V gene sequence: CDR1 SGHRS, CDR2 YFSETQ. The J segment lost 7 bases and the V segment lost 1 base, leaving 5 bases of the junction unmatched. This CDR3 is built from 15 residues. The CDR3 reads CASSLPSGSDNEQFF. For the CDR3, the DNA is TGCGCCAGCAGCTTGCCTAGCGGGAGTGATAATGAGCAGTTCTTC.

The genes are TRBV28 and TRBJ1-5, with D possibly being TRBD1 (6 bases). The CDR3 extends over 21 amino acids. The V gene lost 6 bases and the J gene lost 3 bases, with 33 bases spanning the gap. Per the germline V gene, CDR1 is MDHEN and CDR2 is SYDVKM. CDR3 sequence: CASRDGGGFPLGSFSNQPQHF. The CDR3 coding sequence is TGTGCCAGCAGGGACGGGGGCGGCTTTCCCCTCGGGTCCTTCTCCAATCAGCCCCAGCATTTT.

The rearrangement joins TRBV19 to TRBJ2-5, with D perhaps matching TRBD2 (5 bases). This CDR3 is built from 16 residues. The V and J ends lost 1 base and 3 bases respectively, with 15 bases between them. Germline V gives CDR1 LNHDA, CDR2 SQIVND (reference sequence). This chain's CDR3 is CASSIGGVTIEETQYF. In DNA, the CDR3 is TGTGCCAGTAGTATAGGGGGAGTTACGATCGAAGAGACCCAGTACTTC.

This clonotype has just a few counts. The CDR3 reads CASSPRGAGGYQPQHF. DNA of the CDR3: TGTGCCAGTAGTCCTCGTGGGGCAGGGGGATATCAGCCCCAGCATTTT. The chain carries TRBV19 and TRBJ1-5, with 7 bases aligning to TRBD1. This CDR3 has 16 residues. Germline V gene lookup returns CDR1 LNHDA and CDR2 SQIVND (reference sequence). With 5 bases clipped from V and 5 bases from J, the junction kept 12 bases outside the gene matches.

This clonotype was counted at least ten times. The chain employs TRBV6-1 and TRBJ1-1; D is ambiguous. V was pared by 3 bases and J by 4 bases, with 15 bases between. Looked up from germline, CDR1 is MNHNS and CDR2 is SASEGT. The CDR3 extends over 15 amino acids. The CDR3 here is CASSETFRIGTEAFF. CDR3 coding DNA: TGTGCCAGCAGTGAGACGTTCCGAATAGGCACTGAAGCTTTCTTT.

This clonotype was counted only a few times. The V call is TRBV7-2, the J call TRBJ1-4, with 8 nucleotides matching TRBD1. The CDR3 extends over 14 amino acids. Germline V gene data show CDR1 as SGHTA and CDR2 as FQGNSA. V lost 6 bases to trimming and J lost 7 bases; unmatched junction nucleotides: 7. CDR3 nucleotide sequence: TGTGCCAGCAGATCCACAGGGGGGCGTGAAAAACTGTTTTTT. It is translated as CASRSTGGREKLFF.

Many counts were recorded for this clonotype. The chain uses TRBV20-1 and TRBJ2-5; TRBD2 agrees at 7 bases. J gave up 1 base and V 0 bases, and 5 bases lay outside the gene matches. The germline V gene encodes CDR1 DFQATT and CDR2 SNEGSKA (reference sequence). The CDR3 runs to 15 residues. The CDR3, as DNA: TGCAGTGCTAGAGATAGGGAGGGAGCCCAAGAGACCCAGTACTTC. This encodes CSARDREGAQETQYF.

J is TRBJ2-7 and V is TRBV6-2 or TRBV6-3; 7 nucleotides line up with TRBD1. V shed 5 bases and J 6 bases; nucleotides not matched to a gene: 4. CDR3 length equals 12 residues. Germline lookup yields CDR1 MNHEY and CDR2 SVGEGT. The CDR3 DNA reads TGTGCCAGCAGTCAGACAGGGCCCGAGCAGTACTTC. Protein: CASSQTGPEQYF.

The chain combines TRBV11-2 with TRBJ2-5; D gene uncertain. The CDR3 is 12 amino acids. Germline V gene sequence: CDR1 SGHAT, CDR2 FQNNGV. The V gene lost 0 bases and the J gene lost 6 bases, with 5 bases spanning the gap. This chain's CDR3 is CASSLDFQTQYF. The CDR3 nucleotides are TGTGCCAGCAGCTTAGATTTCCAGACCCAGTACTTC.

J is TRBJ1-2 and V is TRBV28; 7 nucleotides align to TRBD1. Germline-derived CDR1 and CDR2 are MDHEN and SYDVKM. The V segment lost 5 bases and the J segment 6 bases; nucleotides outside the gene matches: 9. The CDR3 runs 14 residues. In DNA form, the CDR3 reads TGTGCCAGCAGTCACCAGGGGGGATTTGATGGCTACACCTTC. This gives the protein CASSHQGGFDGYTF.

This clonotype was observed at least ten times. This chain uses TRBV4-2 with TRBJ2-3, with 10 bases that match TRBD2. V trimming: 0 bases; J trimming: 0 bases; junction bases outside the gene matches: 6. Germline V gene sequence: CDR1 LGHNA, CDR2 YNFKEQ. The CDR3 spans 18 residues. In nucleotides, the CDR3 is TGTGCCAGCAGCCAAGATCAAGGACTAGCGGAAAGCACAGATACGCAGTATTTT. This gives the protein CASSQDQGLAESTDTQYF.

The chain has TRBV29-1 and TRBJ2-1; the match to TRBD2 covers 10 bases. The V gene end was trimmed by 5 bases and the J gene end by 5 bases; junction bases not matched to a gene: 6. The CDR3 is 14 amino acids. Germline lookup yields CDR1 SQVTM and CDR2 ANQGSEA. Here the CDR3 reads CSVSGRAYNNEQFF. DNA for the CDR3: TGCAGCGTTAGCGGGAGGGCCTACAACAATGAGCAGTTCTTC.

The V call is TRBV25-1, the J call TRBJ1-3; TRBD1 is a possible D gene (6 bases). Looked up from germline, CDR1 is MGHDK and CDR2 is SYGVNS. V was pared by 7 bases and J by 8 bases, with 9 bases between. This CDR3 region has 11 residues. This CDR3 is CASTAGDTIYF. Written as DNA, the CDR3 is TGTGCCAGCACCGCAGGGGACACCATATATTTT.